This entry lists 13 T cell receptor beta chains sequenced from one sample in a study of cytomegalovirus exposure and HLA in healthy donors. Clones were read by immunoSEQ multiplex PCR, and TCRdb kept only the in-frame ones, dropping some. The table records 130,000 or so clones, about 88% of them present only once. The sample consisted of PBMCs. These receptors came from a woman aged 18-29 years in good health and CMV-seropositive.

V is TRBV6-5 and J is TRBJ1-3; D is perhaps TRBD1 (5 bases). The CDR3 length is 16 residues. Germline V gene data show CDR1 as MNHEY and CDR2 as SVGAGI. V was shortened by 2 bases and J by 0 bases, with 11 bases between the two germline ends. The CDR3, as DNA: TGTGCCAGCAGTTACGACGCAGGGAACTCTGGAAACACCATATATTTT. Translated: CASSYDAGNSGNTIYF.

The J gene is TRBJ1-1, the V gene TRBV5-1; 8 bases are a match to TRBD1. Germline V gene lookup returns CDR1 SGHRS and CDR2 YFSETQ. Unmatched junction bases numbered 9, after V lost 4 bases and J lost 1 base. There are 16 residues in the CDR3. The CDR3: CASSNLQGEENTEAFF. CDR3 coding DNA: TGCGCCAGCAGCAACCTACAGGGGGAAGAGAACACTGAAGCTTTCTTT.

The chain has TRBV5-4 and TRBJ2-2; weak D call: TRBD2 (5 bases). Deletions cut 1 base from V and 7 bases from J, with 8 bases between. CDR3 length equals 13 residues. CDR1 and CDR2 from the germline V gene are SGHNT and YYREEE (reference sequence). The CDR3 DNA reads as TGTGCCAGCAGCTTGTCGGGGATCGGGGAGCTGTTTTTT. This gives the protein CASSLSGIGELFF.

The chain employs TRBV28 and TRBJ1-3, with no clear D. V was shortened by 3 bases and J by 0 bases, with 6 bases between the two germline ends. Germline CDR1 is MDHEN and CDR2 is SYDVKM. This CDR3 contains 14 residues. The CDR3 sequence: CASSFGDSGNTIYF. The CDR3 DNA reads TGTGCCAGCAGTTTCGGGGACTCTGGAAACACCATATATTTT.

This chain links TRBV27 with TRBJ2-3; a possible D gene is TRBD1 (5 bases). With 8 bases removed from V and 6 bases from J, the gap between germline ends came to 12 bases. Germline CDR1 MNHEY, CDR2 SMNVEV (reference sequence). This CDR3 comprises 12 residues. The CDR3 here is CASGWGRDTQYF. For the CDR3, the DNA is TGTGCCAGCGGCTGGGGCCGGGATACGCAGTATTTT.

This clone occurred once. The chain uses TRBV27 and TRBJ1-2, with D possibly matching TRBD1 (6 bases). V lost 5 bases and J lost 3, with 13 bases in between. The CDR3 length is 14 residues. From germline, CDR1 is MNHEY and CDR2 SMNVEV (reference sequence). CDR3 protein: CASSLTGQYYGYTF. The CDR3 bases are TGTGCCAGCAGTCTAACAGGGCAATACTATGGCTACACCTTC.

This sequence joins TRBV28 and TRBJ1-2, with 7 bases aligning to TRBD1. Germline CDR1 reads MDHEN; CDR2 reads SYDVKM. The CDR3 loop spans 15 amino acids. V lost 2 bases and J lost 4; bases outside the gene matches: 7. DNA for the CDR3: TGTGCCAGCAGTTTACCCCGACAGGGCCTCTATGGCTACACCTTC. Its translation: CASSLPRQGLYGYTF.

This chain uses TRBV13 with TRBJ2-3; 8 positions agree with TRBD1. The germline V gene encodes CDR1 PRHDT and CDR2 FYEKMQ (reference sequence). The V and J ends lost 6 bases and 5 bases, in that order; junction bases with no gene match: 10. The CDR3 is made up of 15 amino acids. CDR3 amino acids: CASSRPQGAGDTQYF. The CDR3 DNA follows: TGTGCCAGCAGTCGCCCCCAGGGGGCTGGAGATACGCAGTATTTT.

This clone was recorded only once. The chain has TRBV7-2 and TRBJ2-7; TRBD2 matches 9 bases. This CDR3 is 13 amino acids long. V trimming: 3 bases; J trimming: 5 bases; junction bases outside the gene matches: 2. Per the germline V gene, CDR1 is SGHTA and CDR2 is FQGNSA. The CDR3 is CASSLGLANEQYF. Written as DNA, the CDR3 is TGTGCCAGCAGCTTGGGACTAGCAAACGAGCAGTACTTC.

J is TRBJ2-7 and V is TRBV27; D is possibly TRBD2 (7 bases). The CDR3 is 15 amino acids. CDR1 is MNHEY and CDR2 is SMNVEV in the germline V gene (reference sequence). V shed 0 bases and J shed 6 bases, with 15 bases lying between them. This CDR3 is CASSLSPGGPREQYF. The CDR3 region has the DNA TGTGCCAGCAGTTTATCCCCCGGGGGGCCACGCGAGCAGTACTTC.

This sequence joins TRBV27 and TRBJ2-5, with TRBD1 matching over 9 bases. Unmatched junction bases numbered 7, after V lost 6 bases and J lost 5 bases. Germline values: CDR1 MNHEY, CDR2 SMNVEV (reference sequence). The CDR3 covers 14 residues. CDR3 loop: CASSLQGAGETQYF. For the CDR3, the DNA is TGTGCCAGCAGCCTACAGGGGGCTGGTGAGACCCAGTACTTC.

The J gene is TRBJ1-6, the V gene TRBV11-3; no firm D call. Germline loops: CDR1 SGHNT, CDR2 YENEEA. Trimming shortened V by 2 bases and J by 4 bases, and 6 bases separated the two germline ends. This CDR3 contains 14 residues. The CDR3 bases are TGTGCCAGCAGCTTAACAGCTTATAATTCACCCCTCCACTTT. It encodes CASSLTAYNSPLHF.

This chain uses TRBV10-1 with TRBJ2-3; 15 nucleotides align to TRBD2. Germline loops: CDR1 WNHNN, CDR2 SYGVQD (reference sequence). The CDR3 totals 18 residues. V was clipped by 4 bases and J by 0 bases; unmatched bases: 5. CDR3 coding DNA: TGCGCCAGCAGTGGCTCGGGACTAGCGGGGGGCAGCACAGATACGCAGTATTTT. Translation gives CASSGSGLAGGSTDTQYF.